The next 19 T cell receptor beta chains were all read from a single sample in a study of technical replicates of blood from a few donors. Measured with immunoSEQ multiplex PCR; TCRdb has only the in-frame clones, and not every one. The sample comprises tens of thousands of clones, about 97% of which are singletons, and roughly 0.25% rests with the top ten. Sequenced input: T cells isolated from PBMCs. The receptors originated from a human donor in good health.

The chain links TRBV30 to TRBJ1-1, with 7 positions matching TRBD1. This CDR3 spans 14 amino acids. V was clipped by 3 bases and J by 4 bases; unmatched bases: 8. CDR1 and CDR2 (germline): GTSNPN, SVGIG (reference sequence). CDR3 loop: CAWRSPQGFTEAFF. The CDR3 coding sequence is TGTGCCTGGAGATCACCACAGGGGTTCACTGAAGCTTTCTTT.

The gene calls are TRBV5-1 and TRBJ2-1, with TRBD1 identical over 8 bases. This CDR3 region has 17 residues. The V gene end was trimmed by 2 bases and the J gene end by 3 bases; junction bases not matched to a gene: 10. Germline values: CDR1 SGHRS, CDR2 YFSETQ. The CDR3 nucleotides read TGCGCCAGCAGCTTACTCCGGGACAGGCGTCTCTACAATGAGCAGTTCTTC. Amino acids: CASSLLRDRRLYNEQFF.

This chain uses TRBV13 with TRBJ1-2, with D perhaps TRBD1 (6 bases). V lost 0 bases to trimming and J lost 6 bases, with 11 bases between them. This CDR3 is built from 14 residues. Germline values: CDR1 PRHDT, CDR2 FYEKMQ (reference sequence). As DNA, the CDR3 is TGTGCCAGCAGCTTAGGCAGGGGAAGGGATGGCTACACCTTC. Amino acids: CASSLGRGRDGYTF.

This clone appeared a single time. The chain uses TRBV27 and TRBJ2-7, with D hard to call. The germline gives CDR1 MNHEY, CDR2 SMNVEV (reference sequence). There are 14 residues in the CDR3. Trimming removed 3 bases from V and 2 bases from J, with 11 bases in between. CDR3 sequence: CASSLTGTPYEQYF. The CDR3 region has the DNA TGTGCCAGCAGTTTGACGGGTACCCCCTACGAGCAGTACTTC.

The V gene is TRBV6-1, the J gene TRBJ1-2; D unclear. V was pared by 2 bases and J by 4 bases, with 5 bases between. CDR3 length equals 12 residues. In germline, CDR1 is MNHNS, CDR2 SASEGT. The CDR3 sequence: CASSEQLYGYTF. The CDR3 nucleotides are TGTGCCAGCAGTGAACAACTCTATGGCTACACCTTC.

The chain is built from TRBV10-3 and TRBJ2-5, with D tentatively TRBD1 (6 bases). Germline V gives CDR1 ENHRY, CDR2 SYGVKD. The CDR3 extends over 13 amino acids. V gave up 11 bases and J gave up 3 bases, with 16 bases separating them. CDR3 DNA sequence: TGTGCCCTCTCCCAGGACAGAGAAGAGACCCAGTACTTC. This translates into CALSQDREETQYF.

For this clone: Given the absence of the conserved phenylalanine or tryptophan at the CDR3 end, a read error is likely. V is TRBV25-1 and J is TRBJ1-1; TRBD2 might be the D (5 bases). The DNA end is a closer match to TRBJ2-2, so the J assignment may be wrong. Germline assignment: CDR1 MGHDK and CDR2 SYGVNS. The CDR3 covers 14 residues. The CDR3 DNA is TGTGCCAGCAGTGACCCGGGCGGGCATAACCACCTGTTTACC. Protein product: CASSDPGGHNHLFT.

The chain has TRBV18 and TRBJ2-3; D is unresolved. V was cut by 3 bases and J by 4 bases, with 14 bases left in between. Germline values: CDR1 KGHSH, CDR2 LQKENI. The CDR3 is 15 amino acids. The CDR3 sequence is CASSPAWAGSDTQYF. CDR3 bases: TGTGCCAGCTCACCGGCTTGGGCAGGCTCAGATACGCAGTATTTT.

This sequence joins TRBV7-3 and TRBJ2-2; the match to TRBD1 covers 12 bases. CDR3 length equals 16 residues. The V segment lost 5 bases and the J segment 7 bases; nucleotides outside the gene matches: 8. CDR1 is SGHTA, CDR2 FQGTGA, per germline. Here the CDR3 DNA reads TGTGCCAGCAGCCGAATGGGACAGGGGGCAAGCGGGGAGCTGTTTTTT. This sequence encodes CASSRMGQGASGELFF.

This clone has just one count. The chain has TRBV5-6 and TRBJ2-5, with D unresolved. V lost 2 bases and J 3 bases, leaving 11 bases between the germline ends. The CDR3 totals 14 residues. CDR1 SGHDT and CDR2 YYEEEE come from the germline V gene. CDR3 residues: CASSFYGHKETQYF. CDR3 nucleotides: TGTGCCAGCAGCTTTTATGGGCACAAAGAGACCCAGTACTTC. The complete variable domain, with remaining parts taken from reference TRBV5-6 and TRBJ2-5, reads DAGVTQSPTHLIKTRGQQVTLRCSPKSGHDTVSWYQQALGQGPQFIFQYYEEEERQRGNFPDRFSGHQFPNYSSELNVNALLLGDSALYLCASSFYGHKETQYFGPGTRLLVL.

The V and J genes are TRBV28 and TRBJ1-2; D not certain. The CDR3 covers 14 residues. V was pared by 7 bases and J by 8 bases, with 20 bases between. The V gene's germline CDR1 is MDHEN and CDR2 SYDVKM. The DNA for the CDR3 is TGTGCCAGCAATTCGGATCCCGGACTTTGGGGCTACACCTTC. Translation gives CASNSDPGLWGYTF.

The chain carries TRBV11-3 and TRBJ2-1; the match to TRBD2 covers 10 bases. V lost 0 bases to trimming and J lost 7 bases; unmatched junction nucleotides: 9. The CDR3 contains 17 residues. Germline CDR1 SGHNT, CDR2 YENEEA. This CDR3 reads CASSLERASGSLNEQFF. DNA of the CDR3: TGTGCCAGCAGCTTAGAGAGGGCTAGCGGGAGTCTAAATGAGCAGTTCTTC.

This clone was picked up a small number of times. The V gene is TRBV19, the J gene TRBJ2-5; TRBD1 matches 9 bases. CDR3 length: 13 amino acids. Germline assignment: CDR1 LNHDA and CDR2 SQIVND (reference sequence). Trimming took 6 bases from V and 5 from J; bases not matched to a gene: 4. The CDR3 loop is CASSGTGRETQYF. The DNA of the CDR3 is TGTGCCAGTAGCGGGACAGGGAGGGAGACCCAGTACTTC. Full variable domain (rest looked up from reference TRBV19 and TRBJ2-5): DGGITQSPKYLFRKEGQNVTLSCEQNLNHDAMYWYRQDPGQGLRLIYYSQIVNDFQKGDIAEGYSVSREKKESFPLTVTSAQKNPTAFYLCASSGTGRETQYFGPGTRLLVL.

V gene TRBV6-5 combines with J gene TRBJ1-2; D uncertain. The CDR3 contains 13 residues. V lost 5 bases and J 4 bases, leaving 11 bases between the germline ends. The germline CDR1 and CDR2 sequences are MNHEY and SVGAGI. In nucleotides, the CDR3 is TGTGCCAGCAGTCAAAGAGGTCCCTATGGCTACACCTTC. This encodes CASSQRGPYGYTF.

V and J are TRBV6-5 and TRBJ1-1, with unresolved D. The length of the CDR3 is 14 residues. Germline CDR1 is MNHEY and CDR2 is SVGAGI. V was clipped by 2 bases and J by 5 bases, with 12 bases between them. The CDR3 coding sequence is TGTGCCAGCAGTTACGCACCCGGAGGTACTGAAGCTTTCTTT. Translated, it gives CASSYAPGGTEAFF.

This chain joins TRBV18 and TRBJ1-1; D not certain. The V and J ends lost 6 bases and 3 bases respectively, with 17 bases between them. The CDR3 is made up of 15 amino acids. The germline CDR1 and CDR2 sequences are KGHSH and LQKENI. The CDR3 loop reads CASSPTPPADTEAFF. The CDR3 coding sequence is TGTGCCAGCTCGCCGACTCCCCCGGCGGACACTGAAGCTTTCTTT.

The chain uses TRBV5-1 and TRBJ1-1; 9 bases align to TRBD1. Germline V gene data show CDR1 as SGHRS and CDR2 as YFSETQ. The CDR3 contains 15 residues. The ends lost 4 bases at V and 1 base at J; junction bases unmatched: 5. The CDR3 sequence is CASSATGGWNTEAFF. The DNA for the CDR3 is TGCGCCAGCAGCGCAACAGGGGGCTGGAACACTGAAGCTTTCTTT.

The chain has TRBV11-3 and TRBJ2-5; 11 bases match TRBD1. V gave up 5 bases and J gave up 1 base; unmatched junction bases: 3. The length of the CDR3 is 15 residues. Germline-derived CDR1 and CDR2 are SGHNT and YENEEA. The DNA for the CDR3 is TGTGCCAGCAGCCCGGGACAGGGGGTCCAAGAGACCCAGTACTTC. It specifies CASSPGQGVQETQYF.

The V gene is TRBV30, the J gene TRBJ2-3; possibly TRBD2 for D (5 bases). CDR3 length: 13 residues. Trimming removed 8 bases at V and 3 bases at J, with 15 bases between. Per germline, CDR1 GTSNPN and CDR2 SVGIG (reference sequence). CDR3 in DNA: TGTGCCAGAAAGACCCGAGGGACAGATACGCAGTATTTT. This encodes CARKTRGTDTQYF.